This TCR beta chain was sequenced during a study of blood T cell repertoires in COVID-19. Trimming cost V 4 bases and J 0 bases, with 9 bases left between them. The CDR3 is made up of 14 amino acids. Germline assignment: CDR1 SGHRS and CDR2 YFSETQ. Original processing notes: Amplification with reference gene primers provided the estimates of nucleated cell counts. The table came from immunoSEQ multiplex PCR; TCRdb's copy has only in-frame clones and leaves some out. V and J calls and clone size follow that table, whereas D and trimming were derived from the DNA. The sample lists 180,000 or so clones, around 87% occurring once.

This chain joins TRBV5-1 and TRBJ2-3; no firm D call. The TCR originated in a man aged 40-50 years with active or convalescent COVID-19. The sequencing input was peripheral blood. The CDR3 loop is CASSIESSTDTQYF. For the CDR3, the DNA is TGCGCCAGCAGCATAGAGTCAAGCACAGATACGCAGTATTTT.